The source of this T cell receptor beta chain is a study of T cells in localized non-small cell lung cancer. This clone was counted only a few times. Its antigen is not known. The ends lost 6 bases at V and 5 bases at J; junction bases unmatched: 9. CDR3 length: 14 amino acids. Looked up from germline, CDR1 is MNHGY and CDR2 is SVAAGI. Some clones are missing from TCRdb's copy, which holds only in-frame ones; the method was immunoSEQ multiplex PCR. Of 4,700 or so clones in the sample, about 33% were seen once. General study points: Clonality of T cells reached its maximum in uninvolved adjacent lung, surpassing tumor. A median approximately 53 of the top 100 tumor clones appeared in adjacent lung. Sequence data derive from only one tumor region, so heterogeneity remains possible.

The sequenced sample was lung tumor tissue, obtained before any cancer treatment. The V gene is TRBV6-9, the J gene TRBJ2-7; TRBD2 aligns across 8 bases. This clonotype originated in a female donor over 55 with stage I lung adenocarcinoma. In DNA form, the CDR3 reads TGTGCCAGCAGCCGGGGGGGGCAGGGCGACGAGCAGTACTTC. Translating gives CASSRGGQGDEQYF.